This T cell receptor beta chain was identified in a study of cytomegalovirus exposure and HLA in healthy donors. Study conclusions and caveats: Compared with the roughly 700-donor mean, an Asian-associated ancestry cluster reportedly had fewer N-insertions, according to a later analysis.

It was with 60 Vbeta and 13 Jbeta primers that the PCR ran. Assay: immunoSEQ multiplex PCR; the TCRdb copy retains only in-frame clones and omits some. In the table there are about 190,000 clones, around three quarters of which are singletons. In regard to this clone: Its antigen is still unknown.

Germline V gene data show CDR1 as LNHDA and CDR2 as SQIVND (reference sequence). The CDR3 has 14 residues. Trimming stripped 5 bases from V and 4 bases from J, with 14 bases between. This receptor was identified in a woman between 18 and 30 years old in good health and CMV-seronegative. The chain joins TRBV19 to TRBJ1-1, with D possibly TRBD1 on 6 matching bases. Sequenced material: PBMCs. CDR3 amino acids: CASSPQGTGTEAFF. CDR3 in DNA: TGTGCCAGTAGTCCTCAGGGGACGGGCACTGAAGCTTTCTTT.